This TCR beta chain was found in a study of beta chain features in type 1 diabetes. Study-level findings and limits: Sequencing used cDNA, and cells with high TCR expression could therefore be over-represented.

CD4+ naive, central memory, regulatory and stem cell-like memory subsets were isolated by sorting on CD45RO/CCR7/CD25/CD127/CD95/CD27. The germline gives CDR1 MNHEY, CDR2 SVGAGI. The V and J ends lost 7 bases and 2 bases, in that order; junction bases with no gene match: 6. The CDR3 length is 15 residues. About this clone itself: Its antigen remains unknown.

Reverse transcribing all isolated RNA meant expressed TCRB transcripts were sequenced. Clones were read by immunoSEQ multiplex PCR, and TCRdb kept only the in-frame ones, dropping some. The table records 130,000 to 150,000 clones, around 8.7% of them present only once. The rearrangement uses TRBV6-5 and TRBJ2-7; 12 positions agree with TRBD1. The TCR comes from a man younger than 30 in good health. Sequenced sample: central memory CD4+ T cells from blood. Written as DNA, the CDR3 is TGTGCCAGCAAAATGGGACAGGGGGCTACCTACGAGCAGTACTTC. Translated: CASKMGQGATYEQYF.